The text below deals with one TCR beta chain. The sample holds a few counts of this clone. It lacks a known antigen. No quality values exist for individual bases; no much larger clone is one base distant. TCRbeta CDR3 regions were amplified from genomic DNA by means of the immunoSEQ Assay, a bias-controlled multiplex PCR. From the authors' description of their analysis: The number of nucleated cells in each sample was estimated from the amplification of reference gene primers within the assay. To quantify the absolute abundance of each unique TCRbeta CDR3 rearrangement, sequence reads were collapsed and filtered. For each sample, productive Simpson clonality was calculated by taking the square root of Simpson's diversity index across productive rearrangements. The source is immuneACCESS, and TCRdb retained only in-frame sequences with V and J called. Part of the clones is not carried over; for the studies checked, unresolved V genes explain less than half of this, and the remainder is unexplained. V and J calls and clone size are copied from that table; D and trimming were computed from the DNA. For this sample the table gives approximately 270,000 clones, of which 80% to 90% were detected only once. The top ten constitute 3.5% to 5.5% of the sample.

Participants in the prospective study were aged roughly 18 to 100 years, lived in more than 20 United States geographic areas, and enrolled through a virtual design. In the prospective study, participants were assigned to cohorts based on the clinical history participants reported in a screening survey and a study questionnaire. Recovered participants in ImmuneRACE Cohort 3 were defined by two consecutive negative NP/OP PCR tests, clearance by a healthcare professional, or resolution of symptoms. Mobile phlebotomists in the prospective study collected whole blood, serum and a nasopharyngeal or oropharyngeal swab from every participant. Over a roughly 2-month period, participants in the prospective study had the option of providing additional blood draws and questionnaires. Prospective study blood samples were shipped either frozen or at room temperature before DNA extraction. V ends up 4 bases short and J 2 bases short, with an unmatched junction base count of 4. Including the terminal cysteine and phenylalanine, the CDR3 comprises 15 residues. Just the 45-base CDR3 DNA is kept, in frame starting at base 1. The germline V gene (reference sequence) specifies LGHDT as CDR1 and YNNKEL as CDR2.

This entry comes from a study of blood T cell repertoires in COVID-19 (dated by TCRdb to 2018 to 2021). Notes on the research overall: Samples covering the acute and convalescent phases of COVID-19 were provided by collaborators in the United States, Italy and Spain. The prospective study material was composed of cDNA or gDNA derived from T cells, B-cell-depleted T cells, or PBMCs. Subjects who had been exposed to COVID-19, were actively infected with it, or had recovered from it provided the deeply sampled blood TCRbeta repertoires that made up the dataset. The repertoires were released in a freely available public database intended as a resource for research on the immune response to SARS-CoV-2. The samples were drawn from the first 160 participants of the ongoing ImmuneRACE study and from 1,254 subjects provided by 6 global collaborators. Nearly every sample came with metadata listing a de-identified subject ID, COVID-19 status, age in years and sex. HLA class I and class II types, where available, came from metadata supplied by the sample provider rather than from assay-based typing. The study at large found these results: The quantity of clinical and demographic metadata differed by source and by participant and was supplied without curation.

The sequence joins TRBV3-1 (or the pseudogene TRBV3-2) to TRBJ2-3, with 9 bases matching TRBD2. The sequence was obtained from a woman aged 25 to 39 who had recovered from COVID-19. The sample comprised PBMCs or T cells enriched from blood (not recorded which). The nucleotide sequence reads as follows: TGTGCCAGCAGCCGTCTAGCGGGGACCACAGATACGCAGTATTTT. It codes for CASSRLAGTTDTQYF.